The 20 T cell receptor beta chains listed next were all sequenced from one sample in a study of human T cells and chemical hapten exposure. TCRdb recomputed calls from the RACE reads with MiXCR, one row per CDR3 protein. This sample has about 130,000 distinct CDR3 sequences, with approximately 9.5% found just once. Time point: healthy volunteer bleed at 2 weeks. The template was total RNA from unfractionated whole blood. The sample was whole blood. Receptors were obtained from a male donor in good health. Some clones in this sample may be carry-over from other donors' samples.

This clonotype was seen at least ten times. The chain has TRBV6-2 or TRBV6-3 and TRBJ2-3; the D is unclear. Trimming took off 0 bases at V and 3 bases at J, with 10 bases between the two ends. CDR1 MNHEY and CDR2 SVGEGT come from the germline V gene. The CDR3 is made up of 15 amino acids. Written as DNA, the CDR3 is TGTGCCAGCAGTTACTCCTTTGAAATGACAGATACGCAGTATTTT. Its protein product is CASSYSFEMTDTQYF.

This clonotype was counted ten times or more. The chain combines TRBV11-2 with TRBJ2-7; 13 nucleotides line up with TRBD2. The CDR3 spans 15 residues. V dropped 6 bases and J dropped 4; count of bases not matched to a gene: 6. Germline V gene sequence: CDR1 SGHAT, CDR2 FQNNGV. CDR3 residues: CASRPGLAGDYEQYF. Here the CDR3 DNA reads TGTGCCAGCAGACCCGGACTAGCGGGAGATTACGAGCAGTACTTC.

This clonotype came up many times. The chain recombines TRBV20-1 with TRBJ2-7; D unresolved. The CDR3 runs 12 residues. Trimming left V 2 bases short and J 2 bases short, with 7 bases between. Germline V gene data show CDR1 as DFQATT and CDR2 as SNEGSKA (reference sequence). In nucleotides, the CDR3 is TGCAGTGCTAGAAGGCAGACCTACGAGCAGTACTTC. Translating gives CSARRQTYEQYF.

The V call is TRBV7-9, the J call TRBJ1-5, with 9 bases lining up with TRBD1. Germline V gene lookup returns CDR1 SEHNR and CDR2 FQNEAQ (reference sequence). J gave up 3 bases and V 8 bases, and 17 bases lay outside the gene matches. The CDR3 runs to 18 residues. CDR3 in DNA: TGTGCCAGCTCTCCAGGGGCGGCACAGGGGGCCATCAATCAGCCCCAGCATTTT. Protein sequence: CASSPGAAQGAINQPQHF.

The rearrangement joins TRBV7-9 to TRBJ1-6; a weak D match, TRBD1 (5 bases). Germline V gene lookup returns CDR1 SEHNR and CDR2 FQNEAQ (reference sequence). CDR3 length: 13 residues. V lost 4 bases to trimming and J lost 8 bases, with 9 bases between them. CDR3 residues: CASSSEGHSPLHF. DNA of the CDR3: TGTGCCAGCAGCTCCGAGGGACATTCACCCCTCCACTTT.

The chain carries TRBV12-3 or TRBV12-4 and TRBJ1-1; D may be TRBD1 (6 bases). CDR3 length equals 13 residues. V was clipped by 6 bases and J by 5 bases, with 13 bases between them. For the CDR3, the DNA is TGTGCCAGCAGGCAGGGGACGGGGACTGAAGCTTTCTTT. Translation gives CASRQGTGTEAFF.

The V call is TRBV5-1, the J call TRBJ2-3, with D unresolved. The CDR3 has 13 residues. From germline, CDR1 is SGHRS and CDR2 YFSETQ. Deletions cut 6 bases from V and 9 bases from J, with 17 bases between. The CDR3 DNA is TGCGCCAGCACCTTACCTAATGACCAAACGCAGTATTTT. Its protein product is CASTLPNDQTQYF.

This chain joins TRBV15 and TRBJ2-2; no firm D call. The CDR3 length is 16 residues. Trimming pared 0 bases from V and 5 bases from J, leaving 13 bases between. The germline V gene has CDR1 LNHNV and CDR2 YYDKDF (reference sequence). This CDR3 reads CATSRDLGAWTGELFF. The CDR3 nucleotides read TGTGCCACCAGCAGAGACCTCGGCGCGTGGACCGGGGAGCTGTTTTTT.

The gene calls are TRBV6-5 and TRBJ2-1; maybe TRBD2 (6 bases). V lost 0 bases and J lost 0, with 18 bases in between. Germline CDR1 is MNHEY and CDR2 is SVGAGI. The CDR3 loop spans 19 amino acids. The DNA of the CDR3 is TGTGCCAGCAGTTACTCGATTGGAGGGGCGAGAGGCTCCTACAATGAGCAGTTCTTC. Protein: CASSYSIGGARGSYNEQFF.

In its sample, this clonotype was seen a few times. This rearrangement joins TRBV5-5 to TRBJ2-1; weak D call: TRBD2 (6 bases). The CDR3 has 11 residues. Per germline, CDR1 SGHKS and CDR2 YYEKEE (reference sequence). Trimming removed 7 bases at V and 10 bases at J, with 12 bases between. CDR3 nucleotides: TGTGCCAGCGTGGGACTCCGGGAGCAGTTCTTC. Residues: CASVGLREQFF.

The chain joins TRBV20-1 to TRBJ2-7; TRBD2 matches 15 bases. The CDR3 is 13 amino acids. With V trimmed by 7 bases and J by 6 bases, 4 bases remained unmatched. Germline V gives CDR1 DFQATT, CDR2 SNEGSKA (reference sequence). The CDR3 here is CSGRGLAGGEQYF. In DNA, the CDR3 is TGCAGTGGACGGGGACTAGCGGGAGGCGAGCAGTACTTC.

CDR3 sequence: CSVTQTGLGETQYF. The CDR3 nucleotides are TGCAGCGTCACCCAGACAGGGTTAGGCGAGACCCAGTACTTC. The chain carries TRBV29-1 and TRBJ2-5; 7 positions match TRBD1. Germline values: CDR1 SQVTM, CDR2 ANQGSEA. The CDR3 spans 14 residues. V was pared by 6 bases and J by 5 bases, with 12 bases of the junction left unmatched.

About this clonotype: One end of the junction varies from germline; a read error may be responsible. The genes are TRBV4-3 and TRBJ1-4, with a possible D match to TRBD1 (6 bases). The length of the CDR3 is 13 residues. Per the germline V gene, CDR1 is LGHNA and CDR2 is YSLEER. CDR3: CASSQAEGTTGSF. CDR3 coding DNA: TGCGCCAGCAGCCAAGCTGAAGGGACAACTGGGTCTTTT.

This rearrangement joins TRBV4-3 to TRBJ1-2; D gene unclear. V was shortened by 0 bases and J by 1 base, with 12 bases between the two germline ends. The CDR3 runs 16 residues. Germline CDR1 LGHNA, CDR2 YSLEER. This CDR3 reads CASSQEGYAINYGYTF. The CDR3 nucleotides read TGCGCCAGCAGCCAAGAGGGCTACGCGATTAACTATGGCTACACCTTC.

The sample holds many counts of this clonotype. The chain recombines TRBV5-8 with TRBJ1-1; a weak D match, TRBD1 (6 bases). With 0 bases removed from V and 4 bases from J, the gap between germline ends came to 22 bases. The germline CDR1 and CDR2 sequences are SGHTS and YDEGEE. The CDR3 extends over 18 amino acids. The CDR3 spells CASSLEVLLGASGTEAFF. In DNA form, the CDR3 reads TGTGCCAGCAGCTTGGAGGTGCTACTGGGGGCGAGTGGCACTGAAGCTTTCTTT.

The chain is built from TRBV15 and TRBJ2-5; D perhaps matches TRBD2 (6 bases). The CDR3 sequence is 15 residues long. Germline CDR1 is LNHNV and CDR2 is YYDKDF (reference sequence). Trimming stripped 2 bases from V and 4 bases from J, with 14 bases between. The DNA for the CDR3 is TGTGCCACCAGCAGAATTACGGGAGTGGGAGAGACCCAGTACTTC. Encoded protein: CATSRITGVGETQYF. Drawing the rest from reference TRBV15 and TRBJ2-5, the complete variable domain is DAMVIQNPRYQVTQFGKPVTLSCSQTLNHNVMYWYQQKSSQAPKLLFHYYDKDFNNEADTPDNFQSRRPNTSFCFLDIRSPGLGDTAMYLCATSRITGVGETQYFGPGTRLLVL.

This clonotype was counted at least ten times. The V gene is TRBV25-1, the J gene TRBJ2-1; 10 positions agree with TRBD1. This CDR3 is 15 amino acids long. Per germline, CDR1 MGHDK and CDR2 SYGVNS. V shed 1 base and J 7 bases; nucleotides not matched to a gene: 4. The CDR3 region is CASSEWDRGINEQFF. Written as DNA, the CDR3 is TGTGCCAGCAGTGAATGGGACAGGGGCATAAATGAGCAGTTCTTC.

This clonotype was counted ten times or more. The chain recombines TRBV5-1 with TRBJ2-3; TRBD1 might be the D (6 bases). Per the germline V gene, CDR1 is SGHRS and CDR2 is YFSETQ. The CDR3 loop spans 15 amino acids. V was shortened by 0 bases and J by 0 bases, with 8 bases between the two germline ends. The DNA for the CDR3 is TGCGCCAGCAGCTTGGTACAGGGAAGCACAGATACGCAGTATTTT. The encoded protein is CASSLVQGSTDTQYF.

The CDR3 sequence: CASSLPGGGPSTDTQYF. CDR3 sequence (DNA): TGCGCCAGCAGCTTACCCGGCGGCGGACCTAGCACAGATACGCAGTATTTT. The chain has TRBV5-1 and TRBJ2-3; the D is unclear. The V end was cut by 2 bases, the J end by 0 bases, with 16 bases between. CDR3 length equals 17 residues. Germline CDR1 is SGHRS and CDR2 is YFSETQ.

This clonotype was counted many times. The gene calls are TRBV30 and TRBJ2-1; perhaps TRBD2 as D (7 bases). V lost 7 bases to trimming and J lost 0 bases, with 19 bases between them. The CDR3 contains 16 residues. CDR1 is GTSNPN and CDR2 is SVGIG in the germline V gene (reference sequence). The CDR3 spells CASTWGGGISYNEQFF. The DNA of the CDR3 is TGTGCCTCAACCTGGGGGGGCGGGATCTCCTACAATGAGCAGTTCTTC.